The 29 T cell receptor beta chains reported below all come from one sample, sequenced in a study of early T cells in non-severe SARS-CoV-2 infection. TCRdb ran MiXCR on the 5' RACE reads and lists one entry per CDR3 protein. The data show about 99,000 distinct CDR3 sequences, around 16% seen once. Sequencing was performed on whole blood. The receptors were gathered from an adult who was a healthcare worker with PCR-confirmed SARS-CoV-2 infection or an uninfected control (not recorded which).

This clonotype was observed many times. This chain uses TRBV12-3 or TRBV12-4 with TRBJ2-3; maybe TRBD2 (7 bases). This CDR3 region has 15 residues. V gave up 7 bases and J gave up 2 bases, with 16 bases separating them. In DNA form, the CDR3 reads TGTGCCAGCAAGGGGGGGACTATCCCCACAGATACGCAGTATTTT. It specifies CASKGGTIPTDTQYF.

This clonotype came up a few times. The CDR3: CSVGLRQGFNEKLFF. CDR3 coding DNA: TGCAGCGTAGGCCTACGACAGGGGTTTAATGAAAAACTGTTTTTT. The chain is built from TRBV29-1 and TRBJ1-4; 8 bases line up with TRBD1. The CDR3 length is 15 residues. V shed 6 bases, J shed 4 bases, and the junction held 10 bases outside the gene matches. Per the germline V gene, CDR1 is SQVTM and CDR2 is ANQGSEA.

This clonotype came up a few times. The chain joins TRBV10-1 to TRBJ2-3, with a possible D match to TRBD2 (6 bases). Germline CDR1 reads WNHNN; CDR2 reads SYGVQD (reference sequence). CDR3 size: 16 residues. V gave up 5 bases and J gave up 4 bases, with 19 bases separating them. CDR3: CASSYGPGVGADTQYF. The CDR3 coding sequence is TGCGCCAGCAGTTACGGGCCGGGAGTCGGCGCAGATACGCAGTATTTT.

A single count supports this clonotype. The J gene is TRBJ1-6, the V gene TRBV2; D gene uncertain. The CDR3 consists of 15 residues. Trimming removed 2 bases from V and 5 bases from J, with 10 bases in between. Germline loops: CDR1 SNHLY, CDR2 FYNNEI. The CDR3 is CASSEHNVDNSPLHF. CDR3 nucleotide sequence: TGTGCCAGCAGTGAACACAACGTCGATAATTCACCCCTCCACTTT.

The V and J genes are TRBV27 and TRBJ1-1; no reliable D call. V dropped 2 bases and J dropped 0 bases, with 7 bases sitting between them. CDR1 MNHEY and CDR2 SMNVEV come from the germline V gene (reference sequence). The CDR3 runs 14 residues. The CDR3 coding sequence is TGTGCCAGCAGTTTAACAGAGATGAACACTGAAGCTTTCTTT. Translating it yields CASSLTEMNTEAFF.

This chain links TRBV7-9 with TRBJ1-2; D gene ambiguous. The CDR3 contains 12 residues. With 3 bases removed from V and 5 bases from J, the gap between germline ends came to 7 bases. Germline loops: CDR1 SEHNR, CDR2 FQNEAQ (reference sequence). The CDR3 DNA reads TGTGCCAGCAGCTTTCAGGAATATGGCTACACCTTC. Protein product: CASSFQEYGYTF.

This clonotype was observed a few times. This sequence joins TRBV29-1 and TRBJ2-1; weak D call: TRBD2 (7 bases). The CDR3 has 16 amino acids. Trimming took 7 bases from V and 3 from J, leaving 22 bases between them. Germline-derived CDR1 and CDR2 are SQVTM and ANQGSEA. The CDR3 protein is CSADRPGGGGYNEQFF. In DNA form, the CDR3 reads TGCAGCGCCGACCGCCCCGGAGGGGGGGGCTACAATGAGCAGTTCTTC.

The chain joins TRBV15 to TRBJ2-1; 9 nucleotides align to TRBD2. CDR1 and CDR2 from the germline V gene are LNHNV and YYDKDF (reference sequence). The CDR3 has 16 amino acids. V was pared by 3 bases and J by 4 bases, with 7 bases of the junction left unmatched. CDR3 loop: CATSREIAGAYNEQFF. In nucleotides, the CDR3 is TGTGCCACCAGCAGGGAAATAGCGGGAGCATACAATGAGCAGTTCTTC.

This clonotype was found a few times. The genes are TRBV11-2 and TRBJ2-3, with no clear D. CDR1 and CDR2 from the germline V gene are SGHAT and FQNNGV. The CDR3 is made up of 14 amino acids. V was clipped by 5 bases and J by 1 base, with 10 bases between them. CDR3 loop: CASSPTSGTDTQYF. Here the CDR3 DNA reads TGTGCCAGCAGCCCAACGAGCGGCACAGATACGCAGTATTTT.

This clonotype was recorded a few times. This chain connects TRBV30 to TRBJ1-1; the match to TRBD1 covers 9 bases. The CDR3 is 15 residues long. Per germline, CDR1 GTSNPN and CDR2 SVGIG (reference sequence). V gave up 0 bases and J gave up 5 bases; unmatched junction bases: 7. The DNA of the CDR3 is TGTGCCTGGAGTGTACTCGGACAGGGGCGGACTGAAGCTTTCTTT. It is translated as CAWSVLGQGRTEAFF. Using reference TRBV30 and TRBJ1-1 for the parts outside the CDR3, the full variable domain is SQTIHQWPATLVQPVGSPLSLECTVEGTSNPNLYWYRQAAGRGLQLLFYSVGIGQISSEVPQNLSASRPQDRQFILSSKKLLLSDSGFYLCAWSVLGQGRTEAFFGQGTRLTVV.

The chain employs TRBV4-3 and TRBJ2-1; 7 positions agree with TRBD2. The CDR3 totals 15 residues. V was clipped by 1 base and J by 2 bases; unmatched bases: 2. Germline V lookup: CDR1 LGHNA, CDR2 YSLEER. CDR3 residues: CASSQGGSPYNEQFF. In DNA form, the CDR3 reads TGCGCCAGCAGCCAAGGCGGGAGCCCCTACAATGAGCAGTTCTTC.

This clonotype was seen repeatedly, ten times or more. The V and J genes are TRBV30 and TRBJ2-5, with D hard to call. Trimming removed 0 bases from V and 2 bases from J, with 7 bases in between. Germline assignment: CDR1 GTSNPN and CDR2 SVGIG (reference sequence). This CDR3 is built from 13 residues. Written as DNA, the CDR3 is TGTGCCTGGAGTGTAGGCACACAAGAGACCCAGTACTTC. Its protein product is CAWSVGTQETQYF.

The chain carries TRBV20-1 and TRBJ2-1, with no clear D. The CDR3 is made up of 13 amino acids. Trimming shortened V by 6 bases and J by 0 bases, and 9 bases separated the two germline ends. The germline gives CDR1 DFQATT, CDR2 SNEGSKA (reference sequence). As DNA, the CDR3 is TGCAGTGCGCTAACGAGCTCCTACAATGAGCAGTTCTTC. Its protein is CSALTSSYNEQFF.

V is TRBV5-1 and J is TRBJ1-1, with D perhaps TRBD1 (5 bases). This CDR3 is built from 14 residues. In germline, CDR1 is SGHRS, CDR2 YFSETQ. V was clipped by 3 bases and J by 0 bases, with 9 bases between them. CDR3 DNA: TGCGCCAGCAGCTACCGGGGCATGAACACTGAAGCTTTCTTT. Protein product: CASSYRGMNTEAFF.

Worth noting for this clonotype: Given a much more abundant clone one base away, this may be a read error. This chain connects TRBV20-1 to TRBJ1-6; 7 bases are a match to TRBD1. Trimming at V came to 4 bases and at J to 6 bases, leaving 6 bases not matched to a gene. Germline CDR1 is DFQATT and CDR2 is SNEGSKA (reference sequence). This CDR3 is 14 amino acids long. CDR3 nucleotide sequence: TGCAGTGCTACAGACAGGGTGATTAATTCACCCCTCCACTTT. It encodes CSATDRVINSPLHF.

This clonotype was detected a few times. The rearrangement links TRBV20-1 to TRBJ2-3; D gene ambiguous. This CDR3 comprises 11 residues. Germline CDR1 DFQATT, CDR2 SNEGSKA (reference sequence). Trimming cost V 4 bases and J 4 bases, with 6 bases left between them. Here the CDR3 reads CSAKNSDTQYF. CDR3 DNA sequence: TGCAGTGCTAAGAATTCAGATACGCAGTATTTT.

The chain recombines TRBV12-3 or TRBV12-4 with TRBJ2-5; D possibly corresponds to TRBD2 (6 bases). The CDR3 runs 16 residues. With 1 base removed from V and 5 bases from J, the gap between germline ends came to 17 bases. DNA for the CDR3: TGTGCCAGCAGTTTAGGACCCCCTGGGACTTTGGAGACCCAGTACTTC. Translating gives CASSLGPPGTLETQYF.

This clonotype showed up many times. CDR3 coding DNA: TGTGCCAGCAGTGCCCTCCAAAGCGTGCCAAATGAGCAGTTCTTC. Translation gives CASSALQSVPNEQFF. This chain links TRBV27 with TRBJ2-1; D ambiguous. The ends were cut back, 5 bases at V and 7 bases at J, with 18 bases in the middle. The CDR3 runs 15 residues. Germline V lookup: CDR1 MNHEY, CDR2 SMNVEV (reference sequence).

This clonotype was detected only a few times. Relative to the germline gene, one junction end is altered; a read error may explain this. The V and J genes are TRBV29-1 and TRBJ2-7; a possible D gene is TRBD1 (6 bases). In germline, CDR1 is SQVTM, CDR2 ANQGSEA. This CDR3 contains 13 residues. The CDR3 DNA reads as TGCGGCGTTGAGCTGGGGGCCCGTCGGGAGCAGTACTTC. Translation: CGVELGARREQYF.

This clonotype was recorded a few times. V usage is TRBV19 and J usage is TRBJ2-1, with 10 bases lining up with TRBD2. Germline CDR1 is LNHDA and CDR2 is SQIVND (reference sequence). J gave up 7 bases and V 9 bases, and 9 bases lay outside the gene matches. CDR3 size: 14 residues. The CDR3 region has the DNA TGTGCCAGCCGGGAGCGGGAGGGCCGGAATGAGCAGTTCTTC. Amino acid sequence: CASREREGRNEQFF.

Notes on this clonotype: This could be a read error, since a much larger clone is one nucleotide away. V is TRBV29-1 and J is TRBJ2-1; D is perhaps TRBD2 (6 bases). V lost 6 bases and J lost 7, with 19 bases in between. The CDR3 has 14 residues. Germline lookup yields CDR1 SQVTM and CDR2 ANQGSEA. CDR3 sequence reads: CSVNLVGGFNEQFF. The CDR3 nucleotides are TGCAGCGTAAATTTAGTGGGAGGATTTAATGAGCAGTTCTTC.

The gene calls are TRBV20-1 and TRBJ2-3, with TRBD1 matching over 11 bases. CDR1 is DFQATT, CDR2 SNEGSKA, per germline (reference sequence). Germline trimming cut 2 bases from V and 2 bases from J; bases unmatched to any gene: 9. The CDR3 length is 17 residues. The CDR3 DNA follows: TGCAGTGCTAGACAAACCGGACAGGGGGCATACACAGATACGCAGTATTTT. This translates into CSARQTGQGAYTDTQYF.

This clonotype was seen a few times. The chain recombines TRBV12-3 or TRBV12-4 with TRBJ1-2, with TRBD1 as a possible D gene (6 bases). V was cut by 3 bases and J by 4 bases, with 18 bases left in between. The CDR3 length is 16 residues. Here the CDR3 reads CASSLIGSGHLYGYTF. CDR3 in DNA: TGTGCCAGCAGTTTGATCGGGTCGGGACACCTCTATGGCTACACCTTC.

This clonotype was found a few times. The chain recombines TRBV19 with TRBJ2-5; D is possibly TRBD2 (5 bases). V was clipped by 5 bases and J by 5 bases, with 18 bases between them. There are 15 residues in the CDR3. The germline V gene has CDR1 LNHDA and CDR2 SQIVND (reference sequence). The CDR3: CASSPLLGIGETQYF. Here the CDR3 DNA reads TGTGCCAGTAGTCCCCTGCTCGGGATTGGGGAGACCCAGTACTTC.

This clonotype was found a few times. The chain couples TRBV28 to TRBJ2-7; D call uncertain. Germline V lookup: CDR1 MDHEN, CDR2 SYDVKM. Trimming cost V 5 bases and J 0 bases, with 11 bases left between them. There are 14 residues in the CDR3. The CDR3 coding sequence is TGTGCCAGCAGTACACCCGGTAGCTCCTACGAGCAGTACTTC. The encoded protein is CASSTPGSSYEQYF.

This clonotype was detected many times. This chain joins TRBV4-3 and TRBJ1-3; weak D call: TRBD1 (6 bases). The CDR3 totals 17 residues. V lost 4 bases to trimming and J lost 2 bases, with 18 bases between them. Germline CDR1 is LGHNA and CDR2 is YSLEER. DNA of the CDR3: TGCGCCAGCAGCCTGGACAGCTTCTTTACTCCTGGAAACACCATATATTTT. It translates to CASSLDSFFTPGNTIYF.

This clonotype was seen only a few times. This chain links TRBV10-2 with TRBJ2-4; 7 nucleotides match TRBD2. Trimming removed 5 bases from V and 1 base from J; junction bases left unmatched: 5. The CDR3 runs 15 residues. CDR1 is WSHSY, CDR2 SAAADI, per germline. In DNA form, the CDR3 reads TGCGCCAGCAGTACGGGAGGCTTTGCCAAAAACATTCAGTACTTC. Its protein is CASSTGGFAKNIQYF.

The J gene is TRBJ1-4, the V gene TRBV20-1; unclear D gene. Germline values: CDR1 DFQATT, CDR2 SNEGSKA (reference sequence). The CDR3 totals 14 residues. V shed 2 bases and J shed 7 bases, with 14 bases lying between them. In nucleotides, the CDR3 is TGCAGTGCTAGACCCCCCCGTGTTGGTGAAAAACTGTTTTTT. It codes for CSARPPRVGEKLFF.

This chain links TRBV5-5 with TRBJ2-7; 8 bases are a match to TRBD1. Trimming removed 0 bases from V and 3 bases from J; junction bases left unmatched: 2. Germline CDR1 reads SGHKS; CDR2 reads YYEKEE (reference sequence). The CDR3 covers 14 residues. CDR3 in DNA: TGTGCCAGCAGCTTGGATGACAGGGGCTACGAGCAGTACTTC. Its translation is CASSLDDRGYEQYF.